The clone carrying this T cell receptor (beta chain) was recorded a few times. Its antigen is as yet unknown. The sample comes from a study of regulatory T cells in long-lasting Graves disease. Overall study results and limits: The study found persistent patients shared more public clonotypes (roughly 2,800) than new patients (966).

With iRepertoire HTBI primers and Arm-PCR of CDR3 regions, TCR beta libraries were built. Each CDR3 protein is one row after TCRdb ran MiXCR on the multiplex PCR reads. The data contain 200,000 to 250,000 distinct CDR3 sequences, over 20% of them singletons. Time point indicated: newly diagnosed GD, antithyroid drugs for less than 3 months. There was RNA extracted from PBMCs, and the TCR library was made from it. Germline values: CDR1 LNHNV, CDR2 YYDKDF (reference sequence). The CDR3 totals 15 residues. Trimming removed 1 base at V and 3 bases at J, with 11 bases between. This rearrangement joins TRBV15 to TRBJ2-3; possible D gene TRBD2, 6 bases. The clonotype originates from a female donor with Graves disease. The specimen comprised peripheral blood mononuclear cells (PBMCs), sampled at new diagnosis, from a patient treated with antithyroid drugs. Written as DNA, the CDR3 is TGTGCCACCAGCAGAGTGGGGGGTACGACAGATACGCAGTATTTT. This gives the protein CATSRVGGTTDTQYF. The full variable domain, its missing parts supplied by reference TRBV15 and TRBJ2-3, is DAMVIQNPRYQVTQFGKPVTLSCSQTLNHNVMYWYQQKSSQAPKLLFHYYDKDFNNEADTPDNFQSRRPNTSFCFLDIRSPGLGDTAMYLCATSRVGGTTDTQYFGPGTRLTVL.